The rows below give T cell receptor beta chains drawn from one sample of a study of T cells in Graves' hyperthyroidism and ophthalmopathy. TCRdb reprocessed the multiplex PCR reads via MiXCR and lists one record per CDR3 protein. The data hold fewer than 350,000 distinct CDR3 sequences, with roughly 18% observed a single time. Input material: blood. All receptors derive from a woman aged 45-65 years with Graves' hyperthyroidism. Both conserved end residues are part of each CDR3. The D gene is left open where the match is weak. Clone size, where shown, is once, few, many, or a class for clones that have expanded.

j_gene: TRBJ2-3; d_gene: TRBD2; abundance: few; v_gene: TRBV12-3/TRBV12-4; CDR3nt: TGTGCCAGCAGTTGGGCGGGGGGGTCAGATACGCAGTATTTT; CDR3aa: CASSWAGGSDTQYF
j_gene: TRBJ2-1; d_gene: .; abundance: few; v_gene: TRBV3-1; CDR3nt: TGTGCCAGCAGCCTTTTCGCGGGCCCAAGGGATGAGCAGTTCTTC; CDR3aa: CASSLFAGPRDEQFF
j_gene: TRBJ2-5; d_gene: .; abundance: few; v_gene: TRBV10-3; CDR3nt: TGTGCCATCAGTGAGTCGACGGCTGTTTCGGCCCAGTACTTC; CDR3aa: CAISESTAVSAQYF
j_gene: TRBJ1-2; d_gene: .; abundance: few; v_gene: TRBV12-3/TRBV12-4; CDR3nt: TGTGCCAGCAGTTTCGGGTCGGGGGCGCGCGGCTATGGCTACACCTTC; CDR3aa: CASSFGSGARGYGYTF
j_gene: TRBJ2-2; d_gene: TRBD2; abundance: few; v_gene: TRBV5-1; CDR3nt: TGCGCCAGCAGTAGGACTAGCGGGAGAGGTAACACCGGGGAGCTGTTTTTT; CDR3aa: CASSRTSGRGNTGELFF
j_gene: TRBJ1-2; d_gene: .; abundance: few; v_gene: TRBV7-8; CDR3nt: TGTGCCAGCAGCTTAGGGGGGGCTCACTATGGCTACACCTTC; CDR3aa: CASSLGGAHYGYTF
j_gene: TRBJ1-2; d_gene: TRBD1; abundance: .; v_gene: TRBV10-3; CDR3nt: TGTGCCATCAGTGAAGGCCGTCCAGGGGGCGGAGGAGGCTACACCTTC; CDR3aa: CAISEGRPGGGGGYTF
j_gene: TRBJ2-1; d_gene: .; abundance: many; v_gene: TRBV10-3; CDR3nt: TGTGCCACCTTGGCGGGGGCCCCCACGGACAATGAGCAGTTCTTC; CDR3aa: CATLAGAPTDNEQFF
j_gene: TRBJ2-7; d_gene: .; abundance: .; v_gene: TRBV2; CDR3nt: TGTGCCAGCAGATTAGACAGTGCCTTCCCCGAGCAGTACTTC; CDR3aa: CASRLDSAFPEQYF
j_gene: TRBJ1-2; d_gene: .; abundance: .; v_gene: TRBV9; CDR3nt: TGTGCCAGCAGCCCAGGGCAGGATGACTATGGCTACACCTTC; CDR3aa: CASSPGQDDYGYTF
j_gene: TRBJ2-2; d_gene: .; abundance: .; v_gene: TRBV3-1; CDR3nt: TGTGCCAGCAGCCACGGGTCTACTACAACCGGGGAGCTGTTTTTT; CDR3aa: CASSHGSTTTGELFF
j_gene: TRBJ1-2; d_gene: .; abundance: many; v_gene: TRBV3-1; CDR3nt: TGTGCCAGCAGCCAAGATCTAGTCCAGGGGCAAGGCTACACCTTC; CDR3aa: CASSQDLVQGQGYTF
j_gene: TRBJ2-2; d_gene: .; abundance: few; v_gene: TRBV6-4; CDR3nt: TGTGCCAGCAGGGCCGGGACAAACACCGGGGAGCTGTTTTTT; CDR3aa: CASRAGTNTGELFF
j_gene: TRBJ2-7; d_gene: TRBD1; abundance: .; v_gene: TRBV18; CDR3nt: TGTGCCAGCTCCCCCGACCATACAGGGGGCGGTCCCTACGAGCAGTACTTC; CDR3aa: CASSPDHTGGGPYEQYF
j_gene: TRBJ1-2; d_gene: TRBD1; abundance: .; v_gene: TRBV3-1; CDR3nt: TGTGCCAGCAGCCAAAGGGCCGGGACAGGGGTTCGGGGCTACACCTTC; CDR3aa: CASSQRAGTGVRGYTF
j_gene: TRBJ1-2; d_gene: TRBD1; abundance: .; v_gene: TRBV4-1; CDR3nt: TGCGCCAGCAGCCAAGCTCCTCAGGGGGCCTATGGCTACACCTTC; CDR3aa: CASSQAPQGAYGYTF
j_gene: TRBJ1-4; d_gene: .; abundance: .; v_gene: TRBV19; CDR3nt: TGTGCCAGTAGGTGGACGGGAGACACTAATGAAAAACTGTTTTTT; CDR3aa: CASRWTGDTNEKLFF
j_gene: TRBJ1-1; d_gene: .; abundance: many; v_gene: TRBV30; CDR3nt: TGTGCCTGGAGTGTACAGGGAGTGGAGGCTTTCTTT; CDR3aa: CAWSVQGVEAFF
j_gene: TRBJ1-1; d_gene: TRBD1; abundance: many; v_gene: TRBV18; CDR3nt: TGTGCCAGCTCACCACTACAGGGGAGGGAGACTGAAGCTTTCTTT; CDR3aa: CASSPLQGRETEAFF
j_gene: TRBJ2-7; d_gene: .; abundance: .; v_gene: TRBV12-3/TRBV12-4; CDR3nt: TGTGCCAGCAGTTTACAGCTCGGCGACGAGCAGTACTTC; CDR3aa: CASSLQLGDEQYF
j_gene: TRBJ1-2; d_gene: .; abundance: .; v_gene: TRBV6-6; CDR3nt: TGTGCCAGCAGTTACCCATCCGGGGATCCCTATGGCTACACCTTC; CDR3aa: CASSYPSGDPYGYTF
j_gene: TRBJ2-1; d_gene: TRBD2; abundance: many; v_gene: TRBV20-1; CDR3nt: TGCAGTGCTAATGCGGGGGGGGCCTCGACTTACAATGAGCAGTTCTTC; CDR3aa: CSANAGGASTYNEQFF
j_gene: TRBJ2-3; d_gene: .; abundance: .; v_gene: TRBV7-9; CDR3nt: TGTGCCAGCAGCTTTCCCCCAATAGATACGCAGTATTTT; CDR3aa: CASSFPPIDTQYF
j_gene: TRBJ1-3; d_gene: TRBD1; abundance: few; v_gene: TRBV27; CDR3nt: TGTGCCAGCAGACAATTAGGGGCAGGGGGTGGAAACACCATATATTTT; CDR3aa: CASRQLGAGGGNTIYF
j_gene: TRBJ1-2; d_gene: .; abundance: many; v_gene: TRBV6-1; CDR3nt: TGTGCCAGCACCTTAACCTGGACAACTCAGGGTGGCTACACCTTC; CDR3aa: CASTLTWTTQGGYTF
j_gene: TRBJ1-2; d_gene: .; abundance: .; v_gene: TRBV12-3/TRBV12-4; CDR3nt: TGTGCCAGCAGCTCTGGGGCAACCCGCCTCCGGGGCTACACCTTC; CDR3aa: CASSSGATRLRGYTF
j_gene: TRBJ1-1; d_gene: .; abundance: .; v_gene: TRBV5-5; CDR3nt: TGTGCCAGCAGCTTGGGTGCAGGGCAGGCCACTGAAGCTTTCTTT; CDR3aa: CASSLGAGQATEAFF
j_gene: TRBJ2-3; d_gene: .; abundance: .; v_gene: TRBV19; CDR3nt: TGTGCCAGTAGTAGGGTAATTGGAGATACGCAGTATTTT; CDR3aa: CASSRVIGDTQYF
j_gene: TRBJ1-1; d_gene: .; abundance: many; v_gene: TRBV6-1; CDR3nt: TGTGCCAGCAGTGAACTCTACACTGAAGCTTTCTTT; CDR3aa: CASSELYTEAFF
j_gene: TRBJ1-5; d_gene: TRBD1; abundance: .; v_gene: TRBV27; CDR3nt: TGTGCCAGCAGTTTAGGACAGGGCGTAAATTACAATCAGCCCCAGCATTTT; CDR3aa: CASSLGQGVNYNQPQHF
j_gene: TRBJ2-1; d_gene: TRBD2; abundance: few; v_gene: TRBV5-1; CDR3nt: TGCGCCAGCAGCTCCGCCCGACTAGCGGGGAATGAGCAGTTCTTC; CDR3aa: CASSSARLAGNEQFF
j_gene: TRBJ1-2; d_gene: TRBD1; abundance: many; v_gene: TRBV2; CDR3nt: TGTGCCAGCAGTCCTGGGACAGGTTGGAACTATGGCTACACCTTC; CDR3aa: CASSPGTGWNYGYTF
j_gene: TRBJ2-2; d_gene: .; abundance: .; v_gene: TRBV6-2/TRBV6-3; CDR3nt: TGTGCCAGCCTTAAGGGGTCGGCGAACACCGAGGAGCTGTTTTTT; CDR3aa: CASLKGSANTEELFF
j_gene: TRBJ2-4; d_gene: .; abundance: .; v_gene: TRBV5-6; CDR3nt: TGTGCCAGCAGCTTGGTTTCTAGCGAAAACATTCAGTACTTC; CDR3aa: CASSLVSSENIQYF
j_gene: TRBJ1-1; d_gene: .; abundance: many; v_gene: TRBV20-1; CDR3nt: TGCAGTGCTAGGTCCTCAGTGAACACTGAAGCTTTCTTT; CDR3aa: CSARSSVNTEAFF